This T cell receptor (beta chain) was sequenced in a study of beta chain features in type 1 diabetes. Whole-study findings and limits: Across all four CD4+ subsets, people with type 1 diabetes showed modestly shorter TCRB CDR3s.

The isolated RNA, all of it, was reverse transcribed, so expressed TCRB transcripts were what got sequenced. Sequencing used immunoSEQ multiplex PCR; TCRdb keeps in-frame clones, though not all of them. The sample carries roughly 700,000 clones, around 15% recorded once. This CDR3 is built from 12 residues. Germline V gene sequence: CDR1 SEHNR, CDR2 FQNEAQ (reference sequence). Trimming removed 5 bases from V and 7 bases from J, with 12 bases in between. This clone was found a few times. Its antigen is currently unknown. This receptor was obtained from a man younger than 35 with type 1 diabetes. Sequenced material: naive CD4+ T cells from blood. The rearrangement joins TRBV7-9 to TRBJ2-7; maybe TRBD1 (6 bases). The CDR3 DNA follows: TGTGCCAGCAGCCCCACCAGGGGTGAGCAGTACTTC. It yields the protein CASSPTRGEQYF.